The 6 T cell receptor beta chains presented below share a single source sample, sequenced in a study of cytomegalovirus exposure and HLA in healthy donors (dated by TCRdb to 2016 to 2017). The protocol used for the library was the immunoSEQ multiplex PCR assay. For the multiplex PCR, a mixture combining 60 forward primers for TCR Vbeta segments and 13 reverse primers for TCR Jbeta segments was used. Drawn from immuneACCESS, this table holds only the in-frame rearrangements with V and J called that TCRdb kept. Clones are partly lost; checked studies trace under half to an unresolved V gene and leave the rest unexplained. The table kept for this sample lists about 62,000 clones. The ten largest clones take up around 5% of the sample. Sequencing was performed on PBMCs. These receptor sequences come from a young man in good health and CMV-seropositive.

The chain recombines TRBV7-3 with TRBJ2-1, with D hard to call. The CDR3 covers 13 residues. The ends were cut back, 6 bases at V and 5 bases at J, with 11 bases in the middle. Looked up from germline, CDR1 is SGHTA and CDR2 is FQGTGA. CDR3 nucleotides: TGTGCCAGCAGTAAACAGAACGACAATGAGCAGTTCTTC. It codes for CASSKQNDNEQFF.

The V call is TRBV7-9, the J call TRBJ1-2, with 7 bases lining up with TRBD1. Germline assignment: CDR1 SEHNR and CDR2 FQNEAQ (reference sequence). V gave up 5 bases and J gave up 5 bases; unmatched junction bases: 5. This CDR3 has 13 residues. CDR3 DNA: TGTGCCAGCAGCCTAGACAGGGTGTATGGCTACACCTTC. Translation gives CASSLDRVYGYTF.

The V gene is TRBV6-1, the J gene TRBJ1-1; D may be TRBD1 (6 bases). The V and J ends lost 2 bases and 4 bases respectively, with 11 bases between them. Per germline, CDR1 MNHNS and CDR2 SASEGT. CDR3 length equals 14 residues. CDR3 bases: TGTGCCAGCAGTGAATTCGGGGGGCCCACTGAAGCTTTCTTT. Residues: CASSEFGGPTEAFF.

The V gene is TRBV4-1, the J gene TRBJ2-1, with TRBD2 matching 8 bases. The CDR3 consists of 18 residues. The germline CDR1 and CDR2 sequences are MGHRA and YSYEKL. The V gene end was trimmed by 7 bases and the J gene end by 0 bases; junction bases not matched to a gene: 14. The CDR3 DNA follows: TGCGCCAGCACCGTGCTAGCGGGTGCCCCCACCTCCTACAATGAGCAGTTCTTC. The encoded protein is CASTVLAGAPTSYNEQFF.

The chain combines TRBV19 with TRBJ2-2; D gene ambiguous. CDR1 and CDR2 from the germline V gene are LNHDA and SQIVND (reference sequence). V lost 3 bases and J 0 bases, leaving 11 bases between the germline ends. The CDR3 consists of 16 residues. Here the CDR3 reads CASSILSGTNTGELFF. CDR3 nucleotide sequence: TGTGCCAGTAGTATTTTATCGGGTACGAACACCGGGGAGCTGTTTTTT.

CDR3 coding DNA: TGTGCCAGCAGTGAGATTGTCCGGACAGGGGCTCTTCAGCCCCAGCATTTT. It yields the protein CASSEIVRTGALQPQHF. The chain recombines TRBV6-4 with TRBJ1-5, with TRBD1 matching 9 bases. The CDR3 extends over 17 amino acids. J was trimmed by 6 bases and V by 3 bases; bases with no gene match: 12. Per the germline V gene, CDR1 is MRHNA and CDR2 is SNTAGT.